The 11 T cell receptor beta chains listed next were all sequenced from one sample in a study of shared clonotypes between healthy human individuals. Sequenced by immunoSEQ multiplex PCR; TCRdb stores in-frame clones only, minus some. The sample holds more than 2 million clones, almost 96% seen once. The sample taken for sequencing was naive CD4+ T cells sorted from blood. Subset in this sample: CD45RA+ positively selected. The receptor set was obtained from a man between 18 and 29 years old in good health.

J is TRBJ2-5 and V is TRBV18; unclear D gene. The V gene lost 3 bases and the J gene lost 4 bases, with 12 bases spanning the gap. The CDR3 consists of 14 residues. In germline, CDR1 is KGHSH, CDR2 LQKENI. This CDR3 reads CASSPALRAETQYF. CDR3 bases: TGTGCCAGCTCACCGGCACTACGTGCAGAGACCCAGTACTTC.

The gene calls are TRBV12-2 and TRBJ2-2; the table assigns TRBD2, which was not confirmed against the DNA. TRBV12-2 represents a pseudogene. This CDR3 has 16 amino acids. CDR3 loop: CASRLVLAVRTGELFF. Here the CDR3 DNA reads TGTGCAAGTCGCTTAGTACTCGCGGTGAGGACCGGGGAGCTGTTTTTT.

The chain links TRBV5-1 to TRBJ2-3; TRBD1 matches 7 bases. Looked up from germline, CDR1 is SGHRS and CDR2 is YFSETQ. The V and J ends lost 4 bases and 5 bases, in that order; junction bases with no gene match: 4. This CDR3 is built from 13 residues. The CDR3 bases are TGCGCCAGCAGCCCGACAGGGAAAGATACGCAGTATTTT. It encodes CASSPTGKDTQYF. Filled out from reference TRBV5-1 and TRBJ2-3, the complete variable domain reads KAGVTQTPRYLIKTRGQQVTLSCSPISGHRSVSWYQQTPGQGLQFLFEYFSETQRNKGNFPGRFSGRQFSNSRSEMNVSTLELGDSALYLCASSPTGKDTQYFGPGTRLTVL.

V and J are TRBV6-1 and TRBJ1-1; D gene ambiguous. The germline V and J ends were trimmed by 7 bases and 1 base, with 10 bases remaining between them. Germline V gene data show CDR1 as MNHNS and CDR2 as SASEGT. The CDR3 runs 13 residues. Written as DNA, the CDR3 is TGTGCCAGCACCCGCTCAGGGAACACTGAAGCTTTCTTT. Its protein product is CASTRSGNTEAFF.

This chain links TRBV5-4 with TRBJ2-3; 7 positions match TRBD2. CDR1 and CDR2 from the germline V gene are SGHNT and YYREEE (reference sequence). The V and J ends lost 4 bases and 1 base, in that order; junction bases with no gene match: 3. The CDR3 has 14 amino acids. This CDR3 is CASSRGDRTDTQYF. The CDR3 nucleotides read TGTGCCAGCAGCCGGGGGGATCGCACAGATACGCAGTATTTT. The complete variable domain, with remaining parts taken from reference TRBV5-4 and TRBJ2-3, reads ETGVTQSPTHLIKTRGQQVTLRCSSQSGHNTVSWYQQALGQGPQFIFQYYREEENGRGNFPPRFSGLQFPNYSSELNVNALELDDSALYLCASSRGDRTDTQYFGPGTRLTVL.

The chain joins TRBV28 to TRBJ1-2; no definite D call. Germline lookup yields CDR1 MDHEN and CDR2 SYDVKM. Trimming removed 3 bases at V and 6 bases at J, with 8 bases between. CDR3 length equals 12 residues. This chain's CDR3 is CASSFERNGYTF. CDR3 in DNA: TGTGCCAGCAGTTTTGAGAGGAATGGCTACACCTTC.

The chain couples TRBV5-1 to TRBJ1-6; TRBD1 is a possible D gene (5 bases). Trimming stripped 0 bases from V and 6 bases from J, with 10 bases between. Germline V gene lookup returns CDR1 SGHRS and CDR2 YFSETQ. This CDR3 contains 15 residues. In DNA, the CDR3 is TGCGCCAGCAGCTTGGGGGGCAGCACTAATTCACCCCTCCACTTT. Translating it yields CASSLGGSTNSPLHF.

This chain joins TRBV5-4 and TRBJ1-6; TRBD1 might be the D (6 bases). Trimming cost V 0 bases and J 7 bases, with 14 bases left between them. CDR1 SGHNT and CDR2 YYREEE come from the germline V gene (reference sequence). CDR3 length: 16 amino acids. CDR3 bases: TGTGCCAGCAGCTTGGCCAAGCAGGGGAGAAATTCACCCCTCCACTTT. It codes for CASSLAKQGRNSPLHF. Full variable domain (missing parts from reference TRBV5-4 and TRBJ1-6): ETGVTQSPTHLIKTRGQQVTLRCSSQSGHNTVSWYQQALGQGPQFIFQYYREEENGRGNFPPRFSGLQFPNYSSELNVNALELDDSALYLCASSLAKQGRNSPLHFGNGTRLTVT.

The chain employs TRBV28 and TRBJ2-2, with 7 bases identical to TRBD2. CDR1 and CDR2 from the germline V gene are MDHEN and SYDVKM. This CDR3 comprises 14 residues. With 4 bases clipped from V and 7 bases from J, the junction kept 6 bases outside the gene matches. The CDR3 loop reads CASSYLAGVGELFF. CDR3 DNA: TGTGCCAGCAGTTACTTAGCGGGTGTCGGGGAGCTGTTTTTT. Together with reference TRBV28 and TRBJ2-2, the CDR3 gives the full variable domain: DVKVTQSSRYLVKRTGEKVFLECVQDMDHENMFWYRQDPGLGLRLIYFSYDVKMKEKGDIPEGYSVSREKKERFSLILESASTNQTSMYLCASSYLAGVGELFFGEGSRLTVL.

J is TRBJ2-5 and V is TRBV7-2; tentatively, D is TRBD1 or TRBD2 (5 bases each). V lost 5 bases and J 2 bases, leaving 9 bases between the germline ends. The germline gives CDR1 SGHTA, CDR2 FQGNSA. This CDR3 contains 13 residues. In DNA, the CDR3 is TGTGCCAGCAGCCAGGGACGTCAAGAGACCCAGTACTTC. It codes for CASSQGRQETQYF.

The V call is TRBV2, the J call TRBJ2-7; the D is unclear. The germline V gene encodes CDR1 SNHLY and CDR2 FYNNEI. V lost 4 bases to trimming and J lost 2 bases, with 15 bases between them. CDR3 length equals 15 residues. The CDR3 region is CASSAEGIPPYEQYF. DNA of the CDR3: TGTGCCAGCAGTGCCGAAGGGATTCCACCCTACGAGCAGTACTTC. Using reference TRBV2 and TRBJ2-7 for the parts outside the CDR3, the full variable domain is EPEVTQTPSHQVTQMGQEVILRCVPISNHLYFYWYRQILGQKVEFLVSFYNNEISEKSEIFDDQFSVERPDGSNFTLKIRSTKLEDSAMYFCASSAEGIPPYEQYFGPGTRLTVT.